This T cell receptor beta chain was obtained from a study of cytomegalovirus exposure and HLA in healthy donors (dated by TCRdb to the late 2010s). Background on the whole study: An earlier analysis of around 600 of the donors reported more than 250 Gb of sequence data and some 100 million unique TCR beta sequences from about 200 million T cells. An early release that covered roughly 600 HLA-typed donors contained approximately 300 gigabases of sequencing data and around 80 million unique TCR sequences. Of the 300 to 450 genotyped donors, less than 90% were placed in the genetic ancestry cluster associated with self-reported Caucasian donors. The aim of the study was to test whether cataloging public T cell receptors could identify signatures of past pathogen exposure. The study used immunosequencing to profile the T cell repertoires of approximately 630 subjects and linked those repertoires to cytomegalovirus serostatus. A separate validation cohort of roughly 130 different subjects was used in addition to the 666-subject first cohort. The study combined high-throughput TCR immunosequencing, statistical association of individual TCRs with disease status, and machine learning to predict cytomegalovirus infection status. To study patterns of TCR occurrence, a later analysis re-analyzed previously published TCR beta repertoires from under 750 donors and added high-resolution HLA genotyping. The later analysis used no new phenotypic data to find candidate immune exposures, relying instead on TCR beta sequences and their occurrence across donors. To decide whether each TCR beta V gene segment behaved as functional or pseudogenic, an earlier analysis of approximately 600 of the donors relied on high-throughput TCR beta sequencing. Donor age, sex, ethnicity and CMV serostatus were collected together with the repertoire data. In a later genetic analysis, genome-wide SNP genotypes for about 65% of the roughly 700 donors were used, and that subset was treated as a discovery cohort. Every discovery cohort repertoire had been produced on one sequencing platform. HLA typing included class I and class II loci at four-digit resolution. The number of typed donors differed by locus: roughly 620-630 for A, B, C, DRB1 and DQB1; 500 to 550 for DQA1; 606 for DPA1; and approximately 450 for DPB1. Roughly 5 DR-DQ haplotypes were treated as single units for association and clustering because of strong linkage in the cohort. Among roughly 400 genotyped donors of the cohort, an average of approximately 240,000 unique TCR beta nucleotide sequences was sequenced per donor, of which 15% to 20% were non-productive.

Via the germline V gene (reference sequence), CDR1 is LNHDA and CDR2 SQIVND. From the cysteine up to the phenylalanine, the CDR3 has a length of 19 residues. Left in the record is the CDR3 DNA by itself, 57 bases read in frame from the first base. From V the trimming removes 1 base and from J it removes 2 bases, while the gene matches leave 12 bases of the junction unaccounted for. The cohort comprised under 700 healthy bone marrow donors. At the time of sampling, every cohort member was nominally healthy, though immune exposures that went unrecorded were likely present. The donor was CMV seropositive and belonged to the group of 250 to 300 seropositive cohort members. A peripheral blood sample was provided by each donor, and peripheral blood mononuclear cells were used for TCR beta sequencing. The Qiagen DNeasy Blood Extraction Kit was used to extract genomic DNA from the blood cell samples. The library was generated by the immunoSEQ multiplex PCR assay. The multiplex PCR relied on a mix of 60 forward primers for TCR Vbeta segments and 13 reverse primers for TCR Jbeta segments. A multiplex PCR assay on genomic DNA amplified the CDR3 region of rearranged TCR beta genes. On the Illumina HiSeq System, the amplified TCR beta libraries were sequenced as 87-base-pair reads. As for how the authors treated the data: A later analysis tallied 80 million to 95 million unique TCR beta chains across the 666 repertoires, and about 12 million of those chains were shared by two or more donors. Raw reads were error-corrected and collapsed into unique sequences with a nearest-neighbor algorithm that merged closely related sequences to remove PCR and sequencing errors. CDR3 sequences were aligned to IMGT reference sequences to assign V, D and J gene segments. For a sequence to be retained, at least a six-nucleotide match to both a V gene segment and a J gene segment was required. A rearrangement was called productive if the CDR3 had no stop codons and remained in frame with V and J, and every other rearrangement was called non-productive. CDR3 was defined by IMGT convention, running from the second conserved V-encoded cysteine to the conserved J-encoded phenylalanine. Sequences without an unambiguous match to a single V gene segment were excluded from the earlier analysis of 500 to 700 of the donors. In an earlier analysis of several hundred of the donors, V segments were called functional above 56.7% productive rearrangements and were called segregating when the between-donor standard deviation exceeded 5%. A statistical classification framework was developed to diagnose cytomegalovirus status using the catalog of TCR beta chain sequences. In a later analysis, V and J genes were assigned by comparing TCR nucleotide sequences against IMGT/GENE-DB human TR gene sequences. The TCRdist pipeline was used in a later analysis to assign CDR3 sequences and most-parsimonious VDJ recombination scenarios. In a later analysis, every TCR beta chain was defined by the combination of its CDR3 amino acid sequence and its V-gene family, and reads without a unique V-gene family were dropped. As a way to deal with suspected cross-contamination and a sequencing artifact, a later analysis dropped 450 to 700 nucleotide sequences that were highly shared and had low generation probability. In a later analysis, a clonal expansion index for each public chain was calculated from normalized within-repertoire ranks of inferred template counts. In a later analysis, generation probabilities were computed using a VDJ recombination model fitted to out-of-frame rearrangements, and the results were checked against IGoR. In a later analysis, hypergeometric tests were used to score TCR-TCR, TCR-HLA and TCR-CMV co-occurrence, with a repertoire-size bias correction applied to TCR pairs. False discovery rates were estimated in a later analysis by permuting HLA or CMV assignments 20 times. A later analysis grouped co-occurring TCRs with DBSCAN, adding TCRdist sequence similarity when clustering within HLA-allele-positive subsets. Co-occurrence clustering excluded repertoires with fewer than 30,000 or more than 120,000 public chains, plus five with anomalous nucleotide sharing. The immuneACCESS repertoire file appears here via TCRdb, limited to in-frame rearrangements. These files lack a portion of the clones; in checked studies, under half of the deficit traces to unresolved V genes, and the cause of the others is not known. V, J and clone size derive from that table, while D and trimming were established from the DNA sequence. In all, the sample holds 210,000 or so clones, and roughly four fifths of those were seen once. The ten top clones hold roughly a tenth of the sample.

Comment on this clone: Its antigen has not been determined. It has no much larger one-base neighbor in the sample; base qualities were not kept.

Summary of the overall study and its limitations: Because HLA typing was unavailable for some donors at each locus, only the typed subset was used in association tests. An association between a missense DCLRE1C variant and V-gene and J-gene trimming of TCR beta chains was found in a later genetic analysis and replicated in an independent cohort. A further reported finding was that TCR beta sequences accurately predicted the HLA-A and HLA-B alleles for most subjects in the first cohort. For the cohort, immune exposure information was limited to CMV serostatus. Broadly in line with IMGT annotations, most TCR beta V segments showed up in productive rearrangements about 87% or about 30% of the time in an earlier analysis of around 600 of the donors. Most TCR sequences were seen in very few donors, while some public TCRs were found in many individuals. The authors suggested that the approach could potentially be extended to other disease states and immunological phenotypes. In a later analysis, several top co-occurrence clusters were reported to appear linked to parvovirus B19, influenza, CMV and Epstein-Barr virus. In a later analysis, TCR association rates were found to vary across HLA loci, with the most associated TCRs seen for DRB1 alleles and the fewest for HLA-C alleles. Because counts were too low, 15 to 20 rarely observed V segments, including chromosome 9 orphons, were excluded from the earlier analysis of several hundred of the donors. In vitro tests confirmed that a few of the cytomegalovirus-associated TCR beta chains recognize cytomegalovirus antigens. Correlated functional status among segregating V segments might be attributable to linkage disequilibrium, but an unknown experimental factor could not be ruled out. In a later analysis, HLA-associated TCR beta chains were found to be more clonally expanded and to have lower generation probabilities than equally common non-associated chains. In a later genetic analysis, fewer N-insertions in productive TCRs were reported among donors in an Asian-associated ancestry cluster than the approximately 670-donor mean. In both the original and validation cohorts, the classifier was reported to diagnose cytomegalovirus status with high specificity and sensitivity. Only TCR beta chains were sequenced in this cohort, and the absence of alpha or paired-chain data limited detectable features. Strong co-occurrence of HLA alleles, especially DR and DQ, made assigning TCR associations to individual alleles difficult. A total of 150 to 200 TCR beta chains were listed by the study as associated with cytomegalovirus. Specific HLA alleles were associated with around 18,000 TCR beta sequences at a false discovery rate of 0.05 in a later analysis. A group of highly shared sequence variants was considered likely to be a technical artifact of the sequencing pipeline. Some IMGT-functional V segments, including TRBV6-2 and TRBV6-3, could not be distinguished by the 87-base-pair reads and were therefore excluded. Presence/absence analyses assumed roughly uniform sequencing depth across donors, an assumption that may not hold. A later analysis found that most CMV-associated TCR beta chains appeared HLA-restricted, with HLA associations seemingly driven largely by CMV exposure.

The specimen was PBMCs. The TCR sequence derives from a woman between 50 and 59 years old in good health and CMV-seropositive. This chain joins TRBV19 to TRBJ1-5; TRBD1 fits 9 bases in the junction. The DNA is as follows: TGTGCCAGTAGTATAGTACGAGAAAGGACAGGGGTCGGCAATCAGCCCCAGCATTTT. This yields the protein CASSIVRERTGVGNQPQHF.